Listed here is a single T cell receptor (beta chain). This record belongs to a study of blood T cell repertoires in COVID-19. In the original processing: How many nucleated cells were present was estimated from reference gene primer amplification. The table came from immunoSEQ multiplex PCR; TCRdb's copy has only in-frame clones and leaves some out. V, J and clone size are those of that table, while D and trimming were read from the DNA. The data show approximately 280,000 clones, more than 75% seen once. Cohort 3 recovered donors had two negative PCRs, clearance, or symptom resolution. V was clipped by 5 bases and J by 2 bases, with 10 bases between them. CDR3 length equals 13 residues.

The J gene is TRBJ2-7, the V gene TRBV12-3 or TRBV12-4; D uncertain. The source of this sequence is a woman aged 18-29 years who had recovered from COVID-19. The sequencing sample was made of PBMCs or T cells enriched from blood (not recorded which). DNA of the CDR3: TGTGCCAGCAGTGTTGACTCAACCTACGAGCAGTACTTC. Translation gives CASSVDSTYEQYF.